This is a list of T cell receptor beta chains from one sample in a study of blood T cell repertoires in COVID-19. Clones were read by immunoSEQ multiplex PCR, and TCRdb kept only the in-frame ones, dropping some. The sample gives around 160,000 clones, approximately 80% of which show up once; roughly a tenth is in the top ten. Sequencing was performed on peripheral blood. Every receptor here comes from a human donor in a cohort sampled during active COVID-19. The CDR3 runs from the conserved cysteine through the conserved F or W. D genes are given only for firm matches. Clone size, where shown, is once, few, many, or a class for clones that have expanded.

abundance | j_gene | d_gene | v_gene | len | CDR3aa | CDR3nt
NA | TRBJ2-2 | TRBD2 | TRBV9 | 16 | CASSAGLAGGAGELFF | TGTGCCAGCAGCGCAGGACTAGCGGGAGGGGCCGGGGAGCTGTTTTTT
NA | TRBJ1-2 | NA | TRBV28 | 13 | CASIRGTGFGYTF | TGTGCCAGCATCCGGGGAACGGGCTTTGGCTACACCTTC
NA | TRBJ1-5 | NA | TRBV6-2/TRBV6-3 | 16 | CASSYLGRGLNQPQHF | TGTGCCAGCAGTTACTTGGGCAGGGGCTTGAATCAGCCCCAGCATTTT
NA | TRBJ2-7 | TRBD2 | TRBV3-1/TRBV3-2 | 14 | CASGGRGSIQEQYF | TGTGCCAGCGGAGGTCGCGGGAGTATTCAGGAGCAGTACTTC
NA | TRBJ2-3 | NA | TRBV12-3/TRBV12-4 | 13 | CASSSQLTDTQYF | TGTGCCAGCAGTTCCCAGTTAACAGATACGCAGTATTTT
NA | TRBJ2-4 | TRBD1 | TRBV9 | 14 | CASSVGGQSNIQYF | TGTGCCAGCAGCGTAGGGGGACAGAGCAACATTCAGTACTTC
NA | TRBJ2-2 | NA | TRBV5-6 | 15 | CASSPPDTYTGELFF | TGTGCCAGCAGCCCTCCCGACACCTACACCGGGGAGCTGTTTTTT
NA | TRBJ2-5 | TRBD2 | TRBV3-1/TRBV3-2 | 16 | CASSPARLWTSGEQYF | TGTGCCAGCAGCCCCGCCCGGCTTTGGACTAGCGGGGAGCAGTACTTC
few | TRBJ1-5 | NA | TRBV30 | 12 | CASSIGNQPQHF | TGTGCCTCCTCAATCGGGAATCAGCCCCAGCATTTT
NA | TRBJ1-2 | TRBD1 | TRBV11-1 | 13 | CASSLDRDYGYTF | TGTGCCAGCAGCCTAGACAGGGACTATGGCTACACCTTC
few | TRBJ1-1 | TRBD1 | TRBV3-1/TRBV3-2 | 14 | CASSQGRGPTEAFF | TGTGCCAGCAGCCAAGGCAGGGGGCCCACTGAAGCTTTCTTT
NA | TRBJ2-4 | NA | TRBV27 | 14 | CASSLRPGIADQYF | TGTGCCAGCAGTTTACGCCCGGGGATAGCGGATCAGTACTTC
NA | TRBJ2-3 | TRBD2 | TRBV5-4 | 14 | CASSRSGGPDTQYF | TGTGCCAGCAGCCGCAGCGGGGGGCCAGATACGCAGTATTTT
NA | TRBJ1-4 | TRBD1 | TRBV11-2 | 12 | CATRGGGEKLFF | TGTGCCACAAGAGGGGGCGGAGAAAAACTGTTTTTT
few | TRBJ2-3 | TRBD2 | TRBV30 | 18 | CAWSGRTGGTSGTDTQYF | TGTGCCTGGAGTGGAAGGACAGGTGGGACTAGCGGCACAGATACGCAGTATTTT